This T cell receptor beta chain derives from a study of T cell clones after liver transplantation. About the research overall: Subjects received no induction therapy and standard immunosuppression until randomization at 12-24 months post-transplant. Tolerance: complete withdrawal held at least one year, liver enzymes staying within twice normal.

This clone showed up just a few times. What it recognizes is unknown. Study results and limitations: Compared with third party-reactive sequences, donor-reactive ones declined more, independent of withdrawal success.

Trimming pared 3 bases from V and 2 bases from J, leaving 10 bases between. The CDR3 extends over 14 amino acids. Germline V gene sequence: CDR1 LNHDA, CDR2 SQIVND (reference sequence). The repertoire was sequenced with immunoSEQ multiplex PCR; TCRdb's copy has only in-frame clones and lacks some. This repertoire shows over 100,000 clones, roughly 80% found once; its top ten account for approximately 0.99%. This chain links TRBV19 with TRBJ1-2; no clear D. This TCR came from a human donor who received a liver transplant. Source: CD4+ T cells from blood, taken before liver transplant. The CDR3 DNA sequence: TGTGCCAGTAGTATTGATTCGCTAAACTATGGCTACACCTTC. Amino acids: CASSIDSLNYGYTF.